The clone carrying this T cell receptor beta chain was recorded at least ten times. TCRdb used MiXCR to reprocess the 5' RACE reads, holding one entry per CDR3 protein. The sample includes tens of thousands of distinct CDR3 sequences, about 16% seen only once; the top ten take around 5%. The record originates from a study of T cells of healthy individuals. Germline values: CDR1 SGHRS, CDR2 YFSETQ. The CDR3 is 14 amino acids. The V end was cut by 0 bases, the J end by 5 bases, with 11 bases between. The receptor was derived from a human donor in good health. V gene TRBV5-1 combines with J gene TRBJ1-2; possibly TRBD1 for D (5 bases). Here the CDR3 reads CASSLEGLKYGYTF. The CDR3 DNA is TGCGCCAGCAGCTTGGAGGGACTGAAGTATGGCTACACCTTC.